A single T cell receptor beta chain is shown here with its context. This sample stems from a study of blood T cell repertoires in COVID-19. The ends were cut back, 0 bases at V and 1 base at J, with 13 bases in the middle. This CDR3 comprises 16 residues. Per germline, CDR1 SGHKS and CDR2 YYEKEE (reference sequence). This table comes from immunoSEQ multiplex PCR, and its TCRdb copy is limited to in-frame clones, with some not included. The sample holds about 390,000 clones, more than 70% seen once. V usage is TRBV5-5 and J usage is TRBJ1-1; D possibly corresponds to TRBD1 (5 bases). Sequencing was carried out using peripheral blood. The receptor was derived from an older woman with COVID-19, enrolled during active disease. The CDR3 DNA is TGTGCCAGCAGCTTGGGACTTGGGACTAAGAACACTGAAGCTTTCTTT. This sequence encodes CASSLGLGTKNTEAFF.